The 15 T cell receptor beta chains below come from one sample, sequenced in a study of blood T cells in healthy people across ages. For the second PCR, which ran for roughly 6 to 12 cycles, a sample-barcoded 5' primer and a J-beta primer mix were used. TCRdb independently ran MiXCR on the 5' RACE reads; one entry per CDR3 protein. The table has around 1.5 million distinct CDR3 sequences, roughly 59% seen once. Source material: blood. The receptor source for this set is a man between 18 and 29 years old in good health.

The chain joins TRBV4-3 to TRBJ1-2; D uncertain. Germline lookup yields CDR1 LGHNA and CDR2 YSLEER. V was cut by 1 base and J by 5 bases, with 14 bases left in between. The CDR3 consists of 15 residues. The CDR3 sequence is CASSQGRQEPYGYTF. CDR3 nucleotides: TGCGCCAGCAGCCAAGGTAGACAAGAACCTTATGGCTACACCTTC.

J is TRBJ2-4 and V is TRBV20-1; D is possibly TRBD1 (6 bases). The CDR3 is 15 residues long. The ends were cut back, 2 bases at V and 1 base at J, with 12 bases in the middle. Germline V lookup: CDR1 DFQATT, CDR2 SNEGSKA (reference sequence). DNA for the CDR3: TGCAGTGCTAGAAGACAGGCGAGGGCCAAAAACATTCAGTACTTC. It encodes CSARRQARAKNIQYF.

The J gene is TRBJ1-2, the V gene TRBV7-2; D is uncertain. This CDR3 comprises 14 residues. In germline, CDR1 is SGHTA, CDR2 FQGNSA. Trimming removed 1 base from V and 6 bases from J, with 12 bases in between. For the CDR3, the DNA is TGTGCCAGCAGCTTAGGTGGCAGAAACGATGGCTACACCTTC. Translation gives CASSLGGRNDGYTF.

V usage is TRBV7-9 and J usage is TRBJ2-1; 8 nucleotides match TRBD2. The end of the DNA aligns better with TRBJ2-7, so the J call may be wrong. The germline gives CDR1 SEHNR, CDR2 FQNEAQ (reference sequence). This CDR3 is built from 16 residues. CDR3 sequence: CASSIINSGTHNEQYF. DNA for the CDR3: TGTGCCAGCAGCATAATCAATAGCGGGACCCACAATGAGCAGTACTTC.

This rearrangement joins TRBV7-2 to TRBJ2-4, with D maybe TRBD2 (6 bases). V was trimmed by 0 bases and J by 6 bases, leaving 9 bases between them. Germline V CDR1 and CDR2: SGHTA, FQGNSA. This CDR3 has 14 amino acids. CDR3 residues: CASSLANSGNIQYF. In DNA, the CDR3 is TGTGCCAGCAGCTTAGCGAATAGCGGAAACATTCAGTACTTC.

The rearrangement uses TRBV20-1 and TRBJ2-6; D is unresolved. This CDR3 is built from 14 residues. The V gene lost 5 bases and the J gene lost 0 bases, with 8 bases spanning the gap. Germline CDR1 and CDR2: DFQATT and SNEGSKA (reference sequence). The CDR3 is CSAPTFSGANVLTF. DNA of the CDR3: TGCAGTGCTCCCACTTTCTCTGGGGCCAACGTCCTGACTTTC.

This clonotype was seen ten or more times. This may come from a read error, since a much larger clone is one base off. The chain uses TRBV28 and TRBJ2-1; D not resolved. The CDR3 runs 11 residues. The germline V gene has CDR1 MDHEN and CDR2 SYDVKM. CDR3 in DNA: TGTGCCAGCAGTTCCTTCAATGAGCAGTTCTTC. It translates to CASSSFNEQFF.

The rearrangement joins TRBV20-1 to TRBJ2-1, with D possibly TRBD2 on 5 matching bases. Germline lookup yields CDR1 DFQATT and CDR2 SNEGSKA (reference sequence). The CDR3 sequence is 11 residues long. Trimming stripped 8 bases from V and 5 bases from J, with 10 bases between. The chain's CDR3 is CSCSEHNEQFF. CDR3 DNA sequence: TGCAGTTGTAGCGAGCACAATGAGCAGTTCTTC.

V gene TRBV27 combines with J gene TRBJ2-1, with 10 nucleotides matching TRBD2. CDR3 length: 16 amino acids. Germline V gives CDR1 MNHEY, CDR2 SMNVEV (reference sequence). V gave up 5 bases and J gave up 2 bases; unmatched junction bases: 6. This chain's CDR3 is CASSLPTSGAYNEQFF. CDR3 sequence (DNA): TGTGCCAGCAGTCTCCCAACTAGCGGGGCCTACAATGAGCAGTTCTTC.

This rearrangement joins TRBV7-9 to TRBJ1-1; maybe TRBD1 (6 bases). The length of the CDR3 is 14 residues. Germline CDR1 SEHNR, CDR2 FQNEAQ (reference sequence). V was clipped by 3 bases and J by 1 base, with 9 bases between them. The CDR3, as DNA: TGTGCCAGCAGCTTGGGGACATGGAACACTGAAGCTTTCTTT. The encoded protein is CASSLGTWNTEAFF.

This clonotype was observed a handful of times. Written as DNA, the CDR3 is TGCAGTGCTAGAGATTCTTTTTTTAGCTCCTACGAGCAGTACTTC. Its protein product is CSARDSFFSSYEQYF. This chain joins TRBV20-1 and TRBJ2-7; D is ambiguous. CDR1 DFQATT and CDR2 SNEGSKA come from the germline V gene (reference sequence). This CDR3 is 15 amino acids long. V was clipped by 0 bases and J by 0 bases, with 12 bases between them.

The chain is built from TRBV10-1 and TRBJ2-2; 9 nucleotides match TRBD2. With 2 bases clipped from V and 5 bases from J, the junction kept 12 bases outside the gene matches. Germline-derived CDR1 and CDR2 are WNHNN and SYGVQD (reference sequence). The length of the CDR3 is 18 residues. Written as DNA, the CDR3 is TGCGCCAGCAGTGAGATTAGCGGGAGAATAATTGGTACCGGGGAGCTGTTTTTT. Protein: CASSEISGRIIGTGELFF.

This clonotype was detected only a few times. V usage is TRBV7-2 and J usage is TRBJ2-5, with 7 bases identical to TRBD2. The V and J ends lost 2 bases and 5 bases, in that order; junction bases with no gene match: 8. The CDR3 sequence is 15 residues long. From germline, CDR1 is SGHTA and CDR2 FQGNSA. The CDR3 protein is CASSLLGDYAETQYF. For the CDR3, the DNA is TGTGCCAGCAGCTTACTTGGGGACTATGCTGAGACCCAGTACTTC.

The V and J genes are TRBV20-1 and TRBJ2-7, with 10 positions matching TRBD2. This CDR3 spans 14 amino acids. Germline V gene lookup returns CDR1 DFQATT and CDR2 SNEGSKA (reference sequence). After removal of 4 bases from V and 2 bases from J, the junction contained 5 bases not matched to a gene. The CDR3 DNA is TGCAGTGCTACTAGCGGGGGCATTCCCTACGAGCAGTACTTC. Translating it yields CSATSGGIPYEQYF.

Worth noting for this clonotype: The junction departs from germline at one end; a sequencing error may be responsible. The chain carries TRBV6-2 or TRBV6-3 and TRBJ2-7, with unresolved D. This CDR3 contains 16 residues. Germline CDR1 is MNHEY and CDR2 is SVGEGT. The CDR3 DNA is TGTGCCAGCGGTTACTCCGGACGGACCGTCTCCTACGAGCAGTACTTC. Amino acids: CASGYSGRTVSYEQYF.